The TCR beta chain described here comes from a study of OX40 agonist ivuxolimab in advanced cancers. Findings and limits, study-wide: Low levels of normalized T-cell clonal expansion also appeared in some nonresponders.

About this clone: Antigen: not known.

Germline assignment: CDR1 SGHRS and CDR2 YFSETQ. This CDR3 region has 14 residues. Trimming removed 7 bases from V and 1 base from J; junction bases left unmatched: 4. Produced via immunoSEQ multiplex PCR; TCRdb's table is partial and in-frame only. Of 55,000 or so clones listed, around 86% are singletons. The material was CD4+ or CD8+ T cells sorted from blood, obtained in a trial of the OX40 agonist ivuxolimab. This sequence joins TRBV5-1 and TRBJ2-2; 7 nucleotides agree with TRBD2. This TCR was sampled from an adult with an advanced solid tumor such as melanoma, head and neck, liver or kidney cancer. The CDR3 sequence is CASASGLNTGELFF. The DNA of the CDR3 is TGCGCCAGCGCTAGCGGACTGAACACCGGGGAGCTGTTTTTT.